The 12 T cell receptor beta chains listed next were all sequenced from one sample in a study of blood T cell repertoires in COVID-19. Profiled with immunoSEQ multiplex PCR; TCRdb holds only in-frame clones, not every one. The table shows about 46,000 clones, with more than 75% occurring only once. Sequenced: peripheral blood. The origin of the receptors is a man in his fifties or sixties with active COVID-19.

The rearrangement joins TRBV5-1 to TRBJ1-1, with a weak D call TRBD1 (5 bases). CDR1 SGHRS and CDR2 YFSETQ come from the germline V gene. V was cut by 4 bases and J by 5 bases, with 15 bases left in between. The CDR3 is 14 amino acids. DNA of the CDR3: TGCGCCAGCAGCCGAGAGGCGGGGGGTACTGAAGCTTTCTTT. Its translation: CASSREAGGTEAFF.

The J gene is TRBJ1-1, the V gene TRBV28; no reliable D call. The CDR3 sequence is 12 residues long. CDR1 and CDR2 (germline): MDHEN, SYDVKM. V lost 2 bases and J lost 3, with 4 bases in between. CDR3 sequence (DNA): TGTGCCAGCAGTTTAGTCGACACTGAAGCTTTCTTT. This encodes CASSLVDTEAFF.

CDR3 nucleotide sequence: TGTGCCAGCACCCCTCGGGTAGACGTTAACACCGGGGAGCTGTTTTTT. Protein product: CASTPRVDVNTGELFF. V usage is TRBV6-6 and J usage is TRBJ2-2; D is unclear. Trimming left V 7 bases short and J 2 bases short, with 17 bases between. CDR1 is MNHNY and CDR2 is SVGAGI in the germline V gene (reference sequence). This CDR3 region has 16 residues.

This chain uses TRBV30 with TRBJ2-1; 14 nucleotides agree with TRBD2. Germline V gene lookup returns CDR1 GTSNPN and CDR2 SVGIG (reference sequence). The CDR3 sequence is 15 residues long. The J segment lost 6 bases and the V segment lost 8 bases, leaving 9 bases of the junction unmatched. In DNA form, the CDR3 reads TGTGCCAGCTCCCGACTAGCGGGAGGGCCCAATGAGCAGTTCTTC. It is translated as CASSRLAGGPNEQFF.

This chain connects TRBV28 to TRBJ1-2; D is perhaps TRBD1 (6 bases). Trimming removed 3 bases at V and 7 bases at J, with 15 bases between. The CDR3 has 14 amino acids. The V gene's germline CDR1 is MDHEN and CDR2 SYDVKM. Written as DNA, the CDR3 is TGTGCCAGCAGTTTGGGTGGGGGCGCGGTTGGCTACACCTTC. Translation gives CASSLGGGAVGYTF.

CDR3 coding DNA: TGCGCCAGCAGCCCTGGACTAGCAGAGACCCAGTACTTC. Translation: CASSPGLAETQYF. The rearrangement joins TRBV10-1 to TRBJ2-5; 8 positions agree with TRBD2. V was pared by 6 bases and J by 4 bases, with 4 bases of the junction left unmatched. The CDR3 is 13 residues long. Germline V gene lookup returns CDR1 WNHNN and CDR2 SYGVQD (reference sequence).

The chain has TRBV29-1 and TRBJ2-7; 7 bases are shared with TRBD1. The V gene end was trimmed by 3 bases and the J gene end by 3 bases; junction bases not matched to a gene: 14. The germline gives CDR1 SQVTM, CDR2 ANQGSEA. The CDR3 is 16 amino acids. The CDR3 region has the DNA TGCAGCGTTGATCGTCCACCTCCGGGACAGATCTACGAGCAGTACTTC. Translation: CSVDRPPPGQIYEQYF.

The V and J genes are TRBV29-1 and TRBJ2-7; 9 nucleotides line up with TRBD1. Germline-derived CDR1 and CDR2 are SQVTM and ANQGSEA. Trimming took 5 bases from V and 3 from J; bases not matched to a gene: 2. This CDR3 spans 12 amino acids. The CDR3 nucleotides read TGCAGCGTTCAGACAGGGGGCTACGAGCAGTACTTC. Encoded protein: CSVQTGGYEQYF.

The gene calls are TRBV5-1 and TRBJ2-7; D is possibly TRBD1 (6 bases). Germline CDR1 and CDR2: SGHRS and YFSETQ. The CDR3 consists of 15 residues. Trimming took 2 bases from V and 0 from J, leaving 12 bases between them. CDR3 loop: CASSLRGGGSYEQYF. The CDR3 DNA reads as TGCGCCAGCAGCTTAAGAGGGGGTGGCTCCTACGAGCAGTACTTC.

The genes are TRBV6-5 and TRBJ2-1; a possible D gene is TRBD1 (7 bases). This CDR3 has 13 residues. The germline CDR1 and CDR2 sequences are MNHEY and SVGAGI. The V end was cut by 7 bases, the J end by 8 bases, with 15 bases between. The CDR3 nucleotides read TGTGCCAGCACCCGAGGAGGGGGCTATGAGCAGTTCTTC. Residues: CASTRGGGYEQFF.

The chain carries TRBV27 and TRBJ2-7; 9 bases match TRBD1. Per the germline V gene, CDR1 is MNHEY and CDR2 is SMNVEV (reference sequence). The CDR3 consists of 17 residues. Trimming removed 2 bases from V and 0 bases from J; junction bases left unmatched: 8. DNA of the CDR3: TGTGCCAGCAGTTTAAGTGGGACAGGGCCCCTCTCCTACGAGCAGTACTTC. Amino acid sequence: CASSLSGTGPLSYEQYF.

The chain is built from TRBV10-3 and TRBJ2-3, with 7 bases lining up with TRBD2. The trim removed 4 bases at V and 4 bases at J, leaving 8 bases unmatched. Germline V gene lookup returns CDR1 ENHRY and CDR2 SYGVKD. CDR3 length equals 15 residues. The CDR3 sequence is CAISGTGGGPDTQYF. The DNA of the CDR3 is TGTGCCATCAGTGGTACGGGGGGAGGTCCAGATACGCAGTATTTT.